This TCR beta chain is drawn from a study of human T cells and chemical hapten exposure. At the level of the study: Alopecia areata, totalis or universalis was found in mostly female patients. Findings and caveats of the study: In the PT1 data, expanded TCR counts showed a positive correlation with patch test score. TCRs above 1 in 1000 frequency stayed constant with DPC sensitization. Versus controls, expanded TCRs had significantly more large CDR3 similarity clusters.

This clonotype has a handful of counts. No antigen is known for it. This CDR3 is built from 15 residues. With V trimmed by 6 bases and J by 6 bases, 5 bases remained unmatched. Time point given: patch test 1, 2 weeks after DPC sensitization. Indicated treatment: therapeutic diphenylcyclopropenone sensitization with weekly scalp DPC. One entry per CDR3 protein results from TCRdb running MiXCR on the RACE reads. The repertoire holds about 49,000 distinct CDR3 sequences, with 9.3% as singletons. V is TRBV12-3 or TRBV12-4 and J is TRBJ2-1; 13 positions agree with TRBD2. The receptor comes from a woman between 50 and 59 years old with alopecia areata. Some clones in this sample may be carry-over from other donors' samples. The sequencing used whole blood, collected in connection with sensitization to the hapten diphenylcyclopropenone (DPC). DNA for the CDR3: TGTGCCAGCAGGCCAGGACTAGCGGGAGTCAATGAGCAGTTCTTC. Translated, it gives CASRPGLAGVNEQFF.